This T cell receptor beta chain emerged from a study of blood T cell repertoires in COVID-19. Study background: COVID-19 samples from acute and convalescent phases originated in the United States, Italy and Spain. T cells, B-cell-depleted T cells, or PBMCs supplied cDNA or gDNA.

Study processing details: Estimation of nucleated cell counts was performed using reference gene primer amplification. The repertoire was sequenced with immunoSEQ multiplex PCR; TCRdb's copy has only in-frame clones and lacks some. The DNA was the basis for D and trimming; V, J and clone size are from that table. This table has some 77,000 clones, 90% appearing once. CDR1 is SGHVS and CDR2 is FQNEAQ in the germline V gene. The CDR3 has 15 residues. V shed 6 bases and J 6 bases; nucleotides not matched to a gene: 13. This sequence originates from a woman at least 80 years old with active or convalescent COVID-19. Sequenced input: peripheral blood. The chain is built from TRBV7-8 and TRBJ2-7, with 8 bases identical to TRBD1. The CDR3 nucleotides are TGTGCCAGCAGTCCCCGACAGGGGCTAGTGGCCGAGCAGTACTTC. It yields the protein CASSPRQGLVAEQYF.